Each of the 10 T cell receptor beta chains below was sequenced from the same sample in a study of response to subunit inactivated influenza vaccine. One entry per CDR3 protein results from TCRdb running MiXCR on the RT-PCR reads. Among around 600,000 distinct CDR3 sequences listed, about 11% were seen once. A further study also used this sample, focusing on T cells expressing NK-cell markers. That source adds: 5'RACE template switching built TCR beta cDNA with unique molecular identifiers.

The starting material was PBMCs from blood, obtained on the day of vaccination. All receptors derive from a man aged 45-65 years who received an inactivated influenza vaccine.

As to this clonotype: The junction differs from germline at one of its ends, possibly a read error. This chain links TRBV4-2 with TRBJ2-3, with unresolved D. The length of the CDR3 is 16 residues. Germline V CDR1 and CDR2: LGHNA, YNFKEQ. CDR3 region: CASRADWGPSTDTQSF. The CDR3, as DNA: TGTGCCAGCAGGGCCGACTGGGGTCCAAGCACAGATACGCAGTCGTTT.

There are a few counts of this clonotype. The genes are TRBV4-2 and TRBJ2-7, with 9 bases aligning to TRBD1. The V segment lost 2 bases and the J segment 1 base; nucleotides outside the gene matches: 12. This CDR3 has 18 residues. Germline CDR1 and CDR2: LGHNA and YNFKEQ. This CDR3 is CASSQFWEFGTGSYEQYF. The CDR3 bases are TGTGCCAGCAGCCAATTTTGGGAGTTCGGGACAGGGTCCTACGAGCAGTACTTC.

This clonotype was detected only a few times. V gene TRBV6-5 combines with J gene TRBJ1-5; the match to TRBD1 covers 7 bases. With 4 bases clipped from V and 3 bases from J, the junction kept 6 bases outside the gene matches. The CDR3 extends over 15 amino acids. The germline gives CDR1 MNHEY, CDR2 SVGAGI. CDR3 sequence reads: CASSSPDRHNQPQHF. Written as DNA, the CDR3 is TGTGCCAGCAGTTCCCCGGACAGGCACAATCAGCCCCAGCATTTT.

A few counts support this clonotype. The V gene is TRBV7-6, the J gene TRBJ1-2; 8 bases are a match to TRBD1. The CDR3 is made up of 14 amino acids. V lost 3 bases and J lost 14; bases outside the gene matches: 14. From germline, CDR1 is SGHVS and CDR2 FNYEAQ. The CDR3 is CASSFEGQGLLKTF. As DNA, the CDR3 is TGTGCCAGCAGCTTCGAAGGACAGGGCCTTTTGAAAACCTTC.

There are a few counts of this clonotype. Here the CDR3 reads CSASAGNYEQYF. The CDR3, as DNA: TGCAGTGCTAGTGCCGGGAACTACGAGCAGTACTTC. The J gene is TRBJ2-7, the V gene TRBV20-1; tentative D call: TRBD2 (5 bases). Germline loops: CDR1 DFQATT, CDR2 SNEGSKA (reference sequence). The V gene lost 3 bases and the J gene lost 3 bases, with 9 bases spanning the gap. The length of the CDR3 is 12 residues.

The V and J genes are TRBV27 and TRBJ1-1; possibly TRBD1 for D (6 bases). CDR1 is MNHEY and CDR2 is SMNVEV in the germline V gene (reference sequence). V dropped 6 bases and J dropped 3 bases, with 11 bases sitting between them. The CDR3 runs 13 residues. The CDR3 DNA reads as TGTGCCAGCAGCCTCGGACAGTACACTGAAGCTTTCTTT. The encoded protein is CASSLGQYTEAFF.

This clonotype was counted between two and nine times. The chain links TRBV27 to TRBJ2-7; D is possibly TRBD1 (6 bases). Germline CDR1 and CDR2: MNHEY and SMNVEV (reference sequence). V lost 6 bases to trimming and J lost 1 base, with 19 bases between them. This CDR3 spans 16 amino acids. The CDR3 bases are TGTGCCAGCAGGTCAGCCCAACAGGGTATATCCTACGAGCAGTACTTC. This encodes CASRSAQQGISYEQYF.

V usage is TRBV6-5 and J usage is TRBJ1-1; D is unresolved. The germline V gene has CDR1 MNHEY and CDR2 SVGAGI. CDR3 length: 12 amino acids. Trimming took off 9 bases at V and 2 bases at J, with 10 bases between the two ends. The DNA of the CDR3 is TGTGCCAGTACCGGGATAAACACTGAAGCTTTCTTT. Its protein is CASTGINTEAFF.

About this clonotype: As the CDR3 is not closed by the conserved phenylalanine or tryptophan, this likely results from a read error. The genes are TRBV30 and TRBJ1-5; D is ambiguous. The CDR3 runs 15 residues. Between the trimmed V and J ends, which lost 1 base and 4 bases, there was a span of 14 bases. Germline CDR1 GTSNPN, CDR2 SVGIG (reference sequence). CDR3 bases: TGTGCCTGGAGTGCCCGGCACACCATAAATCAGCCCCAGCATGTT. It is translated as CAWSARHTINQPQHV.

CDR3 sequence reads: CASSLSSSGGYNEQFF. The CDR3 DNA sequence: TGTGCCAGCAGTTTATCCTCGAGCGGGGGTTACAATGAGCAGTTCTTC. The gene calls are TRBV27 and TRBJ2-1; 8 nucleotides align to TRBD2. Per germline, CDR1 MNHEY and CDR2 SMNVEV (reference sequence). The CDR3 loop spans 16 amino acids. Losses at the gene ends were 0 bases for V and 4 bases for J; bases not matched to a gene: 5.